Below, 18 T cell receptor beta chains from the same sample are listed, as sequenced in a study of shared T cell receptors in the human thymus. Only in-frame clones appear in the TCRdb table, and some are missing; sequencing was by immunoSEQ multiplex PCR. Of hundreds of thousands of clones listed, roughly 90% are singletons. The sample also formed part of further work on human thymus T cells.

Sequencing was carried out using thymocytes. Source of these receptors: a boy under three years old with a congenital heart defect.

The chain recombines TRBV4-3 with TRBJ2-7; tentatively, D is TRBD2 (6 bases). The germline V gene has CDR1 LGHNA and CDR2 YSLEER. This CDR3 is built from 16 residues. With 0 bases removed from V and 4 bases from J, the gap between germline ends came to 16 bases. Written as DNA, the CDR3 is TGCGCCAGCAGCCAAGATATAGCGGACCGAGGGTACGAGCAGTACTTC. This encodes CASSQDIADRGYEQYF.

The chain is built from TRBV5-1 and TRBJ2-5; D not resolved. Looked up from germline, CDR1 is SGHRS and CDR2 is YFSETQ. With 4 bases removed from V and 2 bases from J, the gap between germline ends came to 12 bases. The CDR3 has 14 residues. CDR3 region: CASSGCRKQETQYF. In DNA, the CDR3 is TGCGCCAGCAGCGGATGCAGGAAACAAGAGACCCAGTACTTC.

This clone was found once. The chain employs TRBV4-2 and TRBJ2-3, with 11 bases lining up with TRBD2. This CDR3 has 17 residues. J lost 5 bases, V lost 3 bases, and 10 bases had no gene match. Germline CDR1 is LGHNA and CDR2 is YNFKEQ. The chain's CDR3 is CASSQNTSGRAGDTQYF. The DNA of the CDR3 is TGTGCCAGCAGCCAGAACACTAGCGGGAGAGCTGGAGATACGCAGTATTTT.

The V and J genes are TRBV6-5 and TRBJ2-7, with D possibly matching TRBD1 (6 bases). The CDR3 is 12 residues long. Germline V CDR1 and CDR2: MNHEY, SVGAGI. Trimming removed 5 bases at V and 3 bases at J, with 8 bases between. CDR3 nucleotide sequence: TGTGCCAGCAGTCTGACAGGCTACGAGCAGTACTTC. Translated, it gives CASSLTGYEQYF.

The chain joins TRBV30 to TRBJ2-7; D may be TRBD1 (5 bases). The V end was cut by 3 bases, the J end by 3 bases, with 15 bases between. This CDR3 has 14 amino acids. CDR1 and CDR2 (germline): GTSNPN, SVGIG (reference sequence). The CDR3, as DNA: TGTGCCTGGAGGCTGGGAAGGGGATTCTACGAGCAGTACTTC. Encoded protein: CAWRLGRGFYEQYF.

V and J are TRBV7-9 and TRBJ2-7; TRBD2 agrees at 11 bases. The CDR3 length is 16 residues. Germline CDR1 and CDR2: SEHNR and FQNEAQ (reference sequence). Losses at the gene ends were 2 bases for V and 5 bases for J; bases not matched to a gene: 8. The chain's CDR3 is CASSLWASGRRNEQYF. In DNA form, the CDR3 reads TGTGCCAGCAGCTTATGGGCTAGCGGGAGGAGAAACGAGCAGTACTTC.

The rearrangement joins TRBV30 to TRBJ1-4; D is uncertain. This CDR3 is built from 13 residues. With 7 bases removed from V and 2 bases from J, the gap between germline ends came to 11 bases. Germline values: CDR1 GTSNPN, CDR2 SVGIG (reference sequence). The CDR3 DNA reads as TGTGCCTTGGGAGGGATCACTAATGAAAAACTGTTTTTT. As protein: CALGGITNEKLFF.

The rearrangement links TRBV18 to TRBJ2-5; tentatively, D is TRBD2 (5 bases). This CDR3 region has 13 residues. V was trimmed by 3 bases and J by 1 base, leaving 6 bases between them. Germline CDR1 and CDR2: KGHSH and LQKENI. The CDR3 DNA is TGTGCCAGCTCACCGCGGGTCCAAGAGACCCAGTACTTC. It codes for CASSPRVQETQYF.

The chain is built from TRBV27 and TRBJ2-7, with 7 nucleotides matching TRBD1. J was trimmed by 2 bases and V by 3 bases; bases with no gene match: 4. This CDR3 has 14 residues. Germline V lookup: CDR1 MNHEY, CDR2 SMNVEV (reference sequence). This CDR3 is CASSLGQSPYEQYF. The CDR3 DNA is TGTGCCAGCAGTTTGGGACAGTCTCCCTACGAGCAGTACTTC.

CDR3 protein: CASSLDLVVGSSYNEQFF. The CDR3, as DNA: TGTGCCAGCAGCTTAGATCTTGTGGTGGGGAGCTCCTACAATGAGCAGTTCTTC. The V and J genes are TRBV11-2 and TRBJ2-1; the D gene is possibly TRBD2 (5 bases). CDR1 SGHAT and CDR2 FQNNGV come from the germline V gene. V was cut by 0 bases and J by 0 bases, with 15 bases left in between. The CDR3 runs 18 residues.

The chain is built from TRBV30 and TRBJ2-7, with 10 bases lining up with TRBD2. J was trimmed by 1 base and V by 3 bases; bases with no gene match: 12. This CDR3 region has 17 residues. Per the germline V gene, CDR1 is GTSNPN and CDR2 is SVGIG (reference sequence). CDR3 in amino acids: CAWRSRDTSGVSYEQYF. In DNA form, the CDR3 reads TGTGCCTGGAGGTCCCGGGACACTAGCGGGGTGTCCTACGAGCAGTACTTC.

The V and J genes are TRBV15 and TRBJ2-7, with TRBD1 as a possible D gene (5 bases). The CDR3 totals 15 residues. Trimming removed 1 base at V and 2 bases at J, with 12 bases between. Germline V gene data show CDR1 as LNHNV and CDR2 as YYDKDF (reference sequence). The CDR3 region is CATSRVTRTPYEQYF. DNA for the CDR3: TGTGCCACCAGCAGAGTAACCAGGACACCCTACGAGCAGTACTTC.

The J gene is TRBJ2-7, the V gene TRBV7-2; tentative D call: TRBD1 (5 bases). The CDR3 consists of 18 residues. Germline values: CDR1 SGHTA, CDR2 FQGNSA. V was pared by 0 bases and J by 3 bases, with 21 bases between. The CDR3, as DNA: TGTGCCAGCAGCTTAGCACGAACCAGGGTCCCCATCTACTACGAGCAGTACTTC. Translated, it gives CASSLARTRVPIYYEQYF.

V gene TRBV5-6 combines with J gene TRBJ2-1, with 12 bases fitting TRBD2. J was trimmed by 5 bases and V by 4 bases; bases with no gene match: 7. Germline V lookup: CDR1 SGHDT, CDR2 YYEEEE. The length of the CDR3 is 16 residues. CDR3 sequence: CASSGTLAGGNNEQFF. DNA for the CDR3: TGTGCCAGCAGCGGGACCCTAGCGGGAGGGAACAATGAGCAGTTCTTC. The full variable domain, in which reference TRBV5-6 and TRBJ2-1 provide the parts outside the CDR3, is DAGVTQSPTHLIKTRGQQVTLRCSPKSGHDTVSWYQQALGQGPQFIFQYYEEEERQRGNFPDRFSGHQFPNYSSELNVNALLLGDSALYLCASSGTLAGGNNEQFFGPGTRLTVL.

The chain employs TRBV9 and TRBJ2-3, with TRBD1 matching over 10 bases. This CDR3 has 15 amino acids. With 2 bases clipped from V and 5 bases from J, the junction kept 5 bases outside the gene matches. The germline V gene encodes CDR1 SGDLS and CDR2 YYNGEE. The CDR3, as DNA: TGTGCCAGCAGCGTCTCGACAGGGGGCCAAGATACGCAGTATTTT. Protein: CASSVSTGGQDTQYF.

V usage is TRBV27 and J usage is TRBJ2-7; 10 nucleotides match TRBD1. CDR1 is MNHEY and CDR2 is SMNVEV in the germline V gene (reference sequence). CDR3 length: 14 residues. J gave up 6 bases and V 5 bases, and 7 bases lay outside the gene matches. Here the CDR3 DNA reads TGTGCCAGCAGTCCTAGGGACAGGGGTCGCGAGCAGTACTTC. Its protein is CASSPRDRGREQYF.

The chain combines TRBV30 with TRBJ2-1; 10 bases agree with TRBD2. CDR1 and CDR2 from the germline V gene are GTSNPN and SVGIG (reference sequence). The CDR3 covers 17 residues. The V gene end was trimmed by 1 base and the J gene end by 2 bases; junction bases not matched to a gene: 8. The CDR3 spells CAWSGFRTSGAYNEQFF. The CDR3 coding sequence is TGTGCCTGGAGTGGATTTCGGACTAGCGGTGCCTACAATGAGCAGTTCTTC.

The rearrangement joins TRBV11-2 to TRBJ2-1, with 7 bases matching TRBD2. Germline V CDR1 and CDR2: SGHAT, FQNNGV. V was clipped by 5 bases and J by 8 bases; unmatched bases: 15. There are 16 residues in the CDR3. The CDR3 bases are TGTGCCAGCAGCCCACCCGATGGAGCGGGGCGGGATGAGCAGTTCTTC. Protein sequence: CASSPPDGAGRDEQFF.